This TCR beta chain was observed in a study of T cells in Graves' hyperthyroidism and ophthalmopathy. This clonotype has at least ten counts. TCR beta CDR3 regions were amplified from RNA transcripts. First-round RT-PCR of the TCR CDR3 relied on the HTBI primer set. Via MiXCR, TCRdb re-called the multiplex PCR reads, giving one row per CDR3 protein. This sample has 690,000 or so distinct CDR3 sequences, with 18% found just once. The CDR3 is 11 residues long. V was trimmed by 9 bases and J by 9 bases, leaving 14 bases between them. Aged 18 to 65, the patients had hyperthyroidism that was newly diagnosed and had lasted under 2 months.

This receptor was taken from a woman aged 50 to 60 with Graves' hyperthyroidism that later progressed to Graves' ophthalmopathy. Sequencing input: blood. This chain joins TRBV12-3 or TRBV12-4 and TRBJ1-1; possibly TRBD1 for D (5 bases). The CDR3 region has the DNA TGTGCCAGTTGGGGGTTGGGGAAAGCTTTCTTT. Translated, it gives CASWGLGKAFF.